A selection of T cell receptor beta chains follows, all from one sample in a study of long-term antiretroviral therapy in people with HIV. Clones were sequenced by immunoSEQ multiplex PCR, and TCRdb holds only the in-frame ones, with some missing. This table has 30,000 to 40,000 clones, approximately 95% appearing once. Here the sequenced sample was unsorted PBMCs, taken about 5.1 years after starting antiretroviral therapy. The receptors shown here come from a woman between 50 and 59 years old with HIV. CDR3s include the opening cysteine and the closing phenylalanine or tryptophan. A D gene is named only where the DNA matches it firmly. Not every row has a clone size; where given, it reads once, few, many or a size class.

clone size | CDR3 length | J gene | D gene | V gene | CDR3 DNA | CDR3 protein
NA | 15 | TRBJ2-1 | TRBD2 | TRBV30 | TGTGCCTGGAGTGGACTAGCGGGCCGAGGGCATGAGCAGTTCTTC | CAWSGLAGRGHEQFF
once | 13 | TRBJ2-7 | NA | TRBV9 | TGTGCCAGCAGCCCCGGGATATCCTACGAGCAGTACTTC | CASSPGISYEQYF
NA | 14 | TRBJ1-2 | NA | TRBV7-2 | TGTGCCAGCAGCTTAGCACCTCCAGTCGGGGGCTACACCTTC | CASSLAPPVGGYTF
NA | 13 | TRBJ2-7 | TRBD2 | TRBV10-2 | TGCGCCAGCAGGCTAGCGGGGGTTCACGAGCAGTACTTC | CASRLAGVHEQYF
once | 14 | TRBJ1-2 | NA | TRBV5-6 | TGTGCCAGCAGCTTGGGAGTCCCTAACTATGGCTACACCTTC | CASSLGVPNYGYTF
NA | 15 | TRBJ2-5 | NA | TRBV30 | TGTGCCTGGAGTGTAAGCCTAGCCCCCCAAGAGACCCAGTACTTC | CAWSVSLAPQETQYF
NA | 14 | TRBJ2-1 | TRBD1 | TRBV4-1 | TGCGCCAGCAGCCAAGCCAACAGGGGAAATGAGCAGTTCTTC | CASSQANRGNEQFF
NA | 15 | TRBJ1-4 | NA | TRBV7-6 | TGTGCCAGCAGCTTAGGTCTGGGAAAGGGTGAAAAACTGTTTTTT | CASSLGLGKGEKLFF
NA | 16 | TRBJ1-3 | NA | TRBV6-1 | TGTGCCAGCAGTGATCCGACCAGGGATTCCGGAAACACCATATATTTT | CASSDPTRDSGNTIYF
NA | 14 | TRBJ2-2 | NA | TRBV7-6 | TGTGCCAGCAGCCGTTATCAGGGCTCCGGGGAGCTGTTTTTT | CASSRYQGSGELFF
NA | 13 | TRBJ2-7 | NA | TRBV4-3 | TGCGCCAGCAGCCAAGCACAGTCCTACGAGCAGTACTTC | CASSQAQSYEQYF
NA | 14 | TRBJ1-4 | NA | TRBV7-9 | TGTGCCAGCAGCTTAAGGCAGGGAAAAGAAAAACTGTTTTTT | CASSLRQGKEKLFF
NA | 16 | TRBJ1-6 | NA | TRBV15 | TGTGCCACCAGCAGAGACCCCGCTCCCGATAATTCACCCCTCCACTTT | CATSRDPAPDNSPLHF
NA | 17 | TRBJ2-3 | TRBD2 | TRBV5-4 | TGTGCCAGCAGCTTGGGACTAGCGGGGGGGAGTGGGGATACGCAGTATTTT | CASSLGLAGGSGDTQYF
NA | 15 | TRBJ2-7 | NA | TRBV7-6 | TGTGCCAGCAGCGCTAGCGATGTCGTGACCTACGAGCAGTACTTC | CASSASDVVTYEQYF
NA | 11 | TRBJ1-2 | NA | TRBV29-1 | TGCAGCGTGACAGCTAACTATGGCTACACCTTC | CSVTANYGYTF
NA | 17 | TRBJ2-5 | TRBD1 | TRBV7-3 | TGTGCCAGCAGCTTAGGGTCTGGCAGGGGGCTGGGGGAGACCCAGTACTTC | CASSLGSGRGLGETQYF
once | 15 | TRBJ1-5 | NA | TRBV4-1 | TGCGCCAGCAGCCAAGAGAGGCGGGAGAATCAGCCCCAGCATTTT | CASSQERRENQPQHF
once | 12 | TRBJ1-4 | NA | TRBV30 | TGTGCCTGGAGTCTTTCGACAGAAAAACTGTTTTTT | CAWSLSTEKLFF
few | 16 | TRBJ2-2 | TRBD1 | TRBV9 | TGTGCCAGCAGCGTAGCTACGACAGGGCGTACCGGGGAGCTGTTTTTT | CASSVATTGRTGELFF
NA | 18 | TRBJ2-7 | TRBD1 | TRBV27 | TGTGCCAGCAGTGGGCCCGGATGGGGGGACAGGGACTCCTACGAGCAGTACTTC | CASSGPGWGDRDSYEQYF
NA | 13 | TRBJ1-1 | NA | TRBV14 | TGTGCCAGCAGCCAACTACTGAACACTGAAGCTTTCTTT | CASSQLLNTEAFF
NA | 15 | TRBJ1-5 | TRBD1 | TRBV5-1 | TGCGCCAGCAGCTGGGGACAGGGCGGCAATCAGCCCCAGCATTTT | CASSWGQGGNQPQHF
NA | 15 | TRBJ1-1 | NA | TRBV13 | TGTGCCAGCAGCTTAGACGGGGGGCCGAACACTGAAGCTTTCTTT | CASSLDGGPNTEAFF
NA | 16 | TRBJ2-2 | TRBD2 | TRBV5-1 | TGCGCCAGCAGCTCGGGGGGACTAGCGGGGGCCGGGGAGCTGTTTTTT | CASSSGGLAGAGELFF